This TCR beta chain was identified in a study of blood T cell repertoires in COVID-19. Sequencing was performed with immunoSEQ multiplex PCR; in TCRdb, only in-frame clones are kept and a portion is missing. Of more than 15,000 clones in the sample, about four fifths are singletons; the top ten hold 21%. The CDR3 is 13 residues long. Germline loops: CDR1 MGHRA, CDR2 YSYEKL. V lost 6 bases and J 3 bases, leaving 11 bases between the germline ends. Sequenced: peripheral blood. The chain uses TRBV4-1 and TRBJ2-5; D perhaps matches TRBD1 (5 bases). This sequence originates from an older man with active COVID-19. Here the CDR3 reads CASSFDRKETQYF. The CDR3 nucleotides are TGCGCCAGCAGTTTCGACAGAAAAGAGACCCAGTACTTC.